One and the same sample provided the 4 T cell receptor beta chains below, sequenced in a study of blood T cell repertoires in COVID-19. Generated by immunoSEQ multiplex PCR, the TCRdb table keeps only in-frame clones and is missing some. The sample holds about 310,000 clones, 89% seen once. The sample was PBMCs or T cells enriched from blood (not recorded which). All receptors come from a woman in her thirties or forties who had recovered from COVID-19.

The chain carries TRBV18 and TRBJ2-1; D not certain. With 2 bases removed from V and 4 bases from J, the gap between germline ends came to 12 bases. CDR1 and CDR2 (germline): KGHSH, LQKENI. The length of the CDR3 is 15 residues. CDR3 DNA sequence: TGTGCCAGCTCACCATCGGTTCCCGCTTACAATGAGCAGTTCTTC. It specifies CASSPSVPAYNEQFF.

The chain carries TRBV4-2 and TRBJ2-3; D not resolved. Looked up from germline, CDR1 is LGHNA and CDR2 is YNFKEQ. CDR3 length equals 12 residues. V shed 3 bases and J shed 4 bases, with 5 bases lying between them. CDR3 amino acids: CASSQRSDTQYF. The DNA for the CDR3 is TGTGCCAGCAGCCAGCGTTCAGATACGCAGTATTTT.

V is TRBV10-1 and J is TRBJ2-2; D gene ambiguous. This CDR3 is 16 amino acids long. CDR1 is WNHNN, CDR2 SYGVQD, per germline (reference sequence). V was cut by 0 bases and J by 1 base, with 9 bases left in between. The CDR3 bases are TGCGCCAGCAGTGAGTCCCCCGGCGGGAACACCGGGGAGCTGTTTTTT. Its translation: CASSESPGGNTGELFF.

This chain links TRBV5-1 with TRBJ2-7; 7 positions match TRBD1. V lost 2 bases to trimming and J lost 7 bases; unmatched junction nucleotides: 9. Germline CDR1 is SGHRS and CDR2 is YFSETQ. CDR3 size: 14 residues. CDR3 sequence: CASSFQQGQQEQYF. The DNA for the CDR3 is TGCGCCAGCAGCTTCCAACAGGGACAGCAGGAGCAGTACTTC.